Sequencing of this T cell receptor beta chain was carried out in a study of CD8 T cells in ankylosing spondylitis. Broader study findings: Researchers reportedly found disease-linked clones significantly enriched in matched ankylosing spondylitis synovial fluid. Ankylosing spondylitis blood appeared to be characterized by a TCR beta motif of under 10 highly homologous variants.

TCRdb analysed the 5' RACE reads with MiXCR anew, one entry per CDR3 protein. Here the sample spans fewer than 500,000 distinct CDR3 sequences, around 26% being singletons. V was cut by 4 bases and J by 3 bases, with 10 bases left in between. The germline CDR1 and CDR2 sequences are LGHDT and YNNKEL (reference sequence). This CDR3 contains 13 residues. This clonotype showed up just once. Antigen unknown. The clonotype originates from a male donor with ankylosing spondylitis. Sequenced input: blood, either unsorted or a sorted T cell fraction (not recorded which). The chain carries TRBV3-1 and TRBJ2-7, with unresolved D. The CDR3 DNA is TGTGCCAGCAGCCGTCGAGTCAACTACGAGCAGTACTTC. This encodes CASSRRVNYEQYF.